This T cell receptor (beta chain) stems from a study of liver allograft versus peripheral blood T cells. Study as a whole: Graft-liver T cell receptor repertoires were compared against recipient peripheral blood repertoires.

This clonotype was picked up many times. Its specificity is unknown. The CDR3 is 12 amino acids. Germline V gives CDR1 MNHEY, CDR2 SMNVEV (reference sequence). Trimming cost V 8 bases and J 5 bases; bases outside gene matches: 5. Findings of the study overall: Reports indicated that T cell receptor repertoires inside liver allografts differed from those in peripheral blood.

One entry per CDR3 protein, called by TCRdb with MiXCR from the reads. In the table there are 6,000 to 7,000 distinct CDR3 sequences, around 18% of which are singletons. This clonotype was sampled from a human patient who had a liver transplant. The graft donor may account for some of the T cells. The rearrangement joins TRBV27 to TRBJ1-1; 7 nucleotides align to TRBD1. The CDR3 DNA sequence: TGTGCCAGCGGCAGGGGGGGGACTGAAGCTTTCTTT. Amino acid sequence: CASGRGGTEAFF.